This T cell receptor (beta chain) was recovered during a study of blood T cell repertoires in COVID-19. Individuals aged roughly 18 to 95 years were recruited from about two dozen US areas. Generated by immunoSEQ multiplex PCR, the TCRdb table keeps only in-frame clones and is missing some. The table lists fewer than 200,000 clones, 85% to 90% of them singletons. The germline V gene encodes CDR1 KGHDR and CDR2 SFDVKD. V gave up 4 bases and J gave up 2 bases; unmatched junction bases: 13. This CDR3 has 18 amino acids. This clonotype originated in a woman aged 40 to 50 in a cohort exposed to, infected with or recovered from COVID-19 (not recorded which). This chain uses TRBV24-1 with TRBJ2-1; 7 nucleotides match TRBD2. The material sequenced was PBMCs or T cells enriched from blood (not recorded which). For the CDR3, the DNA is TGTGCCACCAGTGAAAATGGGGGGGGGACGCATACCTACAATGAGCAGTTCTTC. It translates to CATSENGGGTHTYNEQFF.